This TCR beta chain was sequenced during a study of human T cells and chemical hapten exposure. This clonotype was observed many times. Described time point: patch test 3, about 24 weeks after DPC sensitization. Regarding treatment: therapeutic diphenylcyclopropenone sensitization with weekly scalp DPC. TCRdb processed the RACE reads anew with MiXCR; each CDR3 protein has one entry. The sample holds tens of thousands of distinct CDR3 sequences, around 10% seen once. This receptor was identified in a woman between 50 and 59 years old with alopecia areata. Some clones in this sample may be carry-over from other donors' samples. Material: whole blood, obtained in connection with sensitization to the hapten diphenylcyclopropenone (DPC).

This CDR3 is CASRKRGEREQYF. The CDR3 DNA reads TGTGCCAGCAGGAAAAGGGGGGAACGCGAGCAGTACTTC. The gene calls are TRBV6-1 and TRBJ2-7; D may correspond to TRBD1 or TRBD2 (6 bases each). Germline loops: CDR1 MNHNS, CDR2 SASEGT. V gave up 6 bases and J gave up 6 bases, with 15 bases separating them. The CDR3 length is 13 residues.